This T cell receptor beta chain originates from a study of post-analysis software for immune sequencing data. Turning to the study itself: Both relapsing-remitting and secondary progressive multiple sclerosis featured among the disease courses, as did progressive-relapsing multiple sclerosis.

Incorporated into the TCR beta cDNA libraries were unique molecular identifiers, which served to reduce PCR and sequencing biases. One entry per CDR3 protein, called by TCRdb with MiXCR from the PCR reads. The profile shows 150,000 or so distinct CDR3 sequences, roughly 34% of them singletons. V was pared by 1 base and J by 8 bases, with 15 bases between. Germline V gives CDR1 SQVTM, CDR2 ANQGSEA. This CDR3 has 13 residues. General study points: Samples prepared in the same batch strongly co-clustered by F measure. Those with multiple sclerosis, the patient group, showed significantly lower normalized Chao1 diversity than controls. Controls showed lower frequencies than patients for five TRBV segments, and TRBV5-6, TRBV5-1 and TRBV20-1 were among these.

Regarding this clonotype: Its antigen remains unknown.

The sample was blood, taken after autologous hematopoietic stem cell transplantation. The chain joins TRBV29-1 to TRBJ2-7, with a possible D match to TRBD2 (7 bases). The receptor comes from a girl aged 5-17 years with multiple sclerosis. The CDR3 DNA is TGCAGCGTTGAAGGCCAGGGGAGGGGCAAGCAGTACTTC. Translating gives CSVEGQGRGKQYF.